The present entry profiles one TCR beta chain with its context. This clone was recorded a few times. Its antigen has not been determined. Base qualities are missing; no much larger clone stands one base away. Library construction relied on the immunoSEQ multiplex PCR assay. The immuneACCESS repertoire file appears here via TCRdb, limited to in-frame rearrangements. These files lack a portion of the clones; in checked studies, under half of the deficit traces to unresolved V genes, and the cause of the others is not known. The sample table contains fewer than 2,500 clones; only one count was recorded for 87% of them. The ten largest clones take up about 27% of the sample. This specimen belongs to a study of circulating tumor DNA in untreated peripheral T-cell lymphoma (dated by TCRdb to 2020 to 2023). As for the study more broadly: Serum samples were collected at baseline and serially during treatment so that circulating tumor DNA carrying tumor TCR clonotypes could be tracked.

In a trial, the study monitored patients with peripheral T-cell lymphoma who were getting frontline treatment by applying next-generation sequencing to their T-cell receptor sequences. The paper's findings and limits, for the study overall: ctDNA persistence did not always predict relapse, since a couple of patients whose ctDNA remained detectable after therapy stayed in remission over roughly 9 years of follow-up. Among around 25 serially sampled patients, ctDNA clearance after two cycles was observed in roughly 40%, and a trend toward worse survival was observed with detectable ctDNA after therapy. Tumor-specific clonotypes turned up in about 76% of patients, identified from roughly 84% of baseline tissues and from about 70% of baseline serum samples.

CDR1 MNHEY and CDR2 SMNVEV are derived from the germline V gene (reference sequence). The junction carries 9 bases between V and J, which are trimmed by 0 bases and 3 bases respectively. The CDR3 numbers 15 residues from cysteine through phenylalanine. Only the CDR3 region is kept as DNA, spanning 45 bases read in frame from base 1. The sequence came from a human donor with peripheral T-cell lymphoma. The rearranged segments are TRBV27 and TRBJ1-5, and possibly TRBD1, on 5 matching bases. Sequenced material: cell-free DNA from blood serum. In nucleotide form, the sequence is TGTGCCAGCAGTTTATCCCGACAGTCCAATCAGCCCCAGCATTTT. It is translated as CASSLSRQSNQPQHF.